A selection of T cell receptor beta chains follows, all from one sample in a study of blood T cell repertoires in COVID-19. Profiled with immunoSEQ multiplex PCR; TCRdb holds only in-frame clones, not every one. The sample has 70,000 or so clones; 80% to 90% are singletons. The source material was peripheral blood. These receptors all come from a woman between 18 and 29 years old with acute or convalescent COVID-19. Both conserved end residues are part of each CDR3. Each record gives: CDR3 DNA, CDR3 protein, clone size, J gene, D gene, V gene. A D gene is named only where the DNA matches it firmly. Clone size, where shown, is once, few, many, or a class for clones that have expanded.

CDR3nt: TGTGCCAGTAGTATAGGCGGGTTTCGGTATGGCTACACCTTC; CDR3aa: CASSIGGFRYGYTF; abundance: .; j_gene: TRBJ1-2; d_gene: .; v_gene: TRBV19
CDR3nt: TGTGCCAGCAGCTTCAACGCCGAACAGGGAAAACTGTTTTTT; CDR3aa: CASSFNAEQGKLFF; abundance: .; j_gene: TRBJ1-4; d_gene: .; v_gene: TRBV5-5
CDR3nt: TGCAGTGCTAGTCTGCCGGGACAGGGACCCGGGGAGCTGTTTTTT; CDR3aa: CSASLPGQGPGELFF; abundance: .; j_gene: TRBJ2-2; d_gene: TRBD1; v_gene: TRBV20-1
CDR3nt: TGCGCCAGCAGCGCGCGGGGGCGGGGGGGACTCGGAGAGACCCAGTACTTC; CDR3aa: CASSARGRGGLGETQYF; abundance: .; j_gene: TRBJ2-5; d_gene: TRBD2; v_gene: TRBV5-1
CDR3nt: TGTGCCAGCAGTGACCCGCGGAGCTCCTACAATGAGCAGTTCTTC; CDR3aa: CASSDPRSSYNEQFF; abundance: .; j_gene: TRBJ2-1; d_gene: .; v_gene: TRBV25-1
CDR3nt: TGTGCCAGTCACAGGGGATCGGTTGTCTCTGGGGCCAACGTCCTGACTTTC; CDR3aa: CASHRGSVVSGANVLTF; abundance: .; j_gene: TRBJ2-6; d_gene: TRBD1; v_gene: TRBV19
CDR3nt: TGTGCCAGCAGCCCTAGTATGGGGACTCAGCAGTTCTTC; CDR3aa: CASSPSMGTQQFF; abundance: .; j_gene: TRBJ2-1; d_gene: .; v_gene: TRBV12-3/TRBV12-4
CDR3nt: TGTGCCAGCAGTACCCAGGGGGCGGGCACAGATACGCAGTATTTT; CDR3aa: CASSTQGAGTDTQYF; abundance: .; j_gene: TRBJ2-3; d_gene: TRBD1; v_gene: TRBV6-5
CDR3nt: TGTGCCAGCAGAAGATCGGGGGGCTGGTACACTGAAGCTTTCTTT; CDR3aa: CASRRSGGWYTEAFF; abundance: .; j_gene: TRBJ1-1; d_gene: .; v_gene: TRBV28
CDR3nt: TGTGCCAGCAGTCCACCGACAGTTGAAGCTTTCTTT; CDR3aa: CASSPPTVEAFF; abundance: .; j_gene: TRBJ1-1; d_gene: .; v_gene: TRBV28
CDR3nt: TGCAGCGTCAAGGGACAGTCGAGCGCTGAAGCTTTCTTT; CDR3aa: CSVKGQSSAEAFF; abundance: .; j_gene: TRBJ1-1; d_gene: TRBD1; v_gene: TRBV29-1
CDR3nt: TGCGCCAGCAGCCATGACAGGGCACCGGGCTACGAGCAGTACTTC; CDR3aa: CASSHDRAPGYEQYF; abundance: .; j_gene: TRBJ2-7; d_gene: TRBD1; v_gene: TRBV4-1
CDR3nt: TGTGCCAGCAGTCGGACAGGGGTAGGTGAAGCTTTCTTT; CDR3aa: CASSRTGVGEAFF; abundance: .; j_gene: TRBJ1-1; d_gene: TRBD1; v_gene: TRBV6-5
CDR3nt: TGTGCCAGCAGCTTCACGGGACAGGGGCCTTACAATGAGCAGTTCTTC; CDR3aa: CASSFTGQGPYNEQFF; abundance: once; j_gene: TRBJ2-1; d_gene: TRBD1; v_gene: TRBV7-8
CDR3nt: TGCAGCGTTCATCCAGACTCACAGACCCAGTACTTC; CDR3aa: CSVHPDSQTQYF; abundance: .; j_gene: TRBJ2-5; d_gene: .; v_gene: TRBV29-1
CDR3nt: TGTGCCAGCAGTGATGGGGGCCGCTATGGCTACACCTTC; CDR3aa: CASSDGGRYGYTF; abundance: .; j_gene: TRBJ1-2; d_gene: .; v_gene: TRBV2
CDR3nt: TGTGCCAGTACCGACAGGAAAGAGACCCAGTACTTC; CDR3aa: CASTDRKETQYF; abundance: .; j_gene: TRBJ2-5; d_gene: .; v_gene: TRBV19
CDR3nt: TGTGCCAGCAGCCAAGATTGGACTTCCAGCACAGATACGCAGTATTTT; CDR3aa: CASSQDWTSSTDTQYF; abundance: .; j_gene: TRBJ2-3; d_gene: .; v_gene: TRBV4-2
CDR3nt: TGTGCCAGTAGTATGAGGCGGGGGGGCGATGAGACCCAGTACTTC; CDR3aa: CASSMRRGGDETQYF; abundance: once; j_gene: TRBJ2-5; d_gene: TRBD2; v_gene: TRBV19
CDR3nt: TGTGCCAGTTTTCTCAGCGGGGCCTATGGCTACACCTTC; CDR3aa: CASFLSGAYGYTF; abundance: .; j_gene: TRBJ1-2; d_gene: .; v_gene: TRBV2
CDR3nt: TGTGCCACCAGCAGGGGAGGGGAAGGGGAGCAGTACTTC; CDR3aa: CATSRGGEGEQYF; abundance: .; j_gene: TRBJ2-7; d_gene: TRBD2; v_gene: TRBV15
CDR3nt: TGCAGCGTTGAAGATCATCCCCCCTACACAGATACGCAGTATTTT; CDR3aa: CSVEDHPPYTDTQYF; abundance: .; j_gene: TRBJ2-3; d_gene: .; v_gene: TRBV29-1
CDR3nt: TGTGCCAGCAGCTTGGAAGGACACCTTATCTACAATGAGCAGTTCTTC; CDR3aa: CASSLEGHLIYNEQFF; abundance: .; j_gene: TRBJ2-1; d_gene: .; v_gene: TRBV5-5
CDR3nt: TGCGCCAGCAGCGGCCTGGGACAAGCAAACTACGAGCAGTACTTC; CDR3aa: CASSGLGQANYEQYF; abundance: once; j_gene: TRBJ2-7; d_gene: .; v_gene: TRBV5-1
CDR3nt: TGTGCCAGCAGTCCCCAACAGGGGAAGGGTGAAAAACTGTTTTTT; CDR3aa: CASSPQQGKGEKLFF; abundance: .; j_gene: TRBJ1-4; d_gene: TRBD1; v_gene: TRBV28
CDR3nt: TGTGCCAGCAGTTTGGAGGGGACCACGCAGTATTTT; CDR3aa: CASSLEGTTQYF; abundance: .; j_gene: TRBJ2-3; d_gene: .; v_gene: TRBV12-3/TRBV12-4
CDR3nt: TGTGCCAGCAGCCCACAACAGGGCCGCTCCTACAATGAGCAGTTCTTC; CDR3aa: CASSPQQGRSYNEQFF; abundance: .; j_gene: TRBJ2-1; d_gene: .; v_gene: TRBV7-9
CDR3nt: TGTGCCAGCAGCCGCGGACAGGGGGCCGGAAACACCATATATTTT; CDR3aa: CASSRGQGAGNTIYF; abundance: .; j_gene: TRBJ1-3; d_gene: TRBD1; v_gene: TRBV3-1/TRBV3-2
CDR3nt: TGTGCCAGCAGCGTAGGGGGGGGCACATCCACAGATACGCAGTATTTT; CDR3aa: CASSVGGGTSTDTQYF; abundance: .; j_gene: TRBJ2-3; d_gene: .; v_gene: TRBV9
CDR3nt: TGTGCCAGCAGTTTCCGGGGAGAAGCCTGGGAGACCCAGTACTTC; CDR3aa: CASSFRGEAWETQYF; abundance: .; j_gene: TRBJ2-5; d_gene: .; v_gene: TRBV27
CDR3nt: TGCGCCAGCAGCTTGGCGGGGGACAGGGGGCGGAAGGAGACCCAGTACTTC; CDR3aa: CASSLAGDRGRKETQYF; abundance: .; j_gene: TRBJ2-5; d_gene: TRBD1; v_gene: TRBV5-1
CDR3nt: TGTGCCAGCAGCCAACGGACCGGGACATGGAACACCATATATTTT; CDR3aa: CASSQRTGTWNTIYF; abundance: .; j_gene: TRBJ1-3; d_gene: .; v_gene: TRBV7-2
CDR3nt: TGTGCCAGCAGTGAGGGACAGGGCAAGCTGCGAAACACCATATATTTT; CDR3aa: CASSEGQGKLRNTIYF; abundance: .; j_gene: TRBJ1-3; d_gene: TRBD1; v_gene: TRBV6-1
CDR3nt: TGTGCCAGCAGTTGGACAGGGCCGTCTGAAGCTTTCTTT; CDR3aa: CASSWTGPSEAFF; abundance: .; j_gene: TRBJ1-1; d_gene: TRBD1; v_gene: TRBV27
CDR3nt: TGTGCCAGCAATATGTATACAACCGCGAACACCGGGGAGCTGTTTTTT; CDR3aa: CASNMYTTANTGELFF; abundance: few; j_gene: TRBJ2-2; d_gene: .; v_gene: TRBV11-2
CDR3nt: TGTGCCAGCTCACCGAGGAGGGACGCCAAAAACATTCAGTACTTC; CDR3aa: CASSPRRDAKNIQYF; abundance: .; j_gene: TRBJ2-4; d_gene: .; v_gene: TRBV18
CDR3nt: TGTGCCAGCAGCGTAGTGGCCAGGGGAACCAATGAGCAGTTCTTC; CDR3aa: CASSVVARGTNEQFF; abundance: .; j_gene: TRBJ2-1; d_gene: .; v_gene: TRBV9
CDR3nt: TGTGCCAGCAGCCAAGGCGGAGTTTTTGGCTACACCTTC; CDR3aa: CASSQGGVFGYTF; abundance: .; j_gene: TRBJ1-2; d_gene: .; v_gene: TRBV3-1/TRBV3-2
CDR3nt: TGCGCCAGCAGCCCCCAAGGACTAGCGGGAGGCAGTGAGCAGTTCTTC; CDR3aa: CASSPQGLAGGSEQFF; abundance: .; j_gene: TRBJ2-1; d_gene: TRBD2; v_gene: TRBV4-1
CDR3nt: TGTGCCAGCTCACCCCAGGAGAACACTGAAGCTTTCTTT; CDR3aa: CASSPQENTEAFF; abundance: .; j_gene: TRBJ1-1; d_gene: .; v_gene: TRBV18
CDR3nt: TGTGCCACCGCGAGCAGGGACATTCGGAAGAGCGGGGTCATTCAGTTCTTC; CDR3aa: CATASRDIRKSGVIQFF; abundance: .; j_gene: TRBJ2-1; d_gene: .; v_gene: TRBV2